The text below deals with one T cell receptor (beta chain). These data originate in a study of cytomegalovirus exposure and HLA in healthy donors. The PCR was carried out with 60 Vbeta primers and 13 Jbeta primers. Clones were sequenced by immunoSEQ multiplex PCR, and TCRdb holds only the in-frame ones, with some missing. The sample lists 80,000 to 100,000 clones; about 81% were seen once. Trimming took 0 bases from V and 7 from J; bases not matched to a gene: 7. The germline CDR1 and CDR2 sequences are SGHVS and FNYEAQ. This CDR3 region has 16 residues. The TCR sequence derives from a man aged 40-55 years in good health and CMV-seronegative. This chain connects TRBV7-6 to TRBJ2-7, with 12 nucleotides matching TRBD1. Specimen: PBMCs. The CDR3 sequence is CASSLAMGQGASEQYF. In DNA, the CDR3 is TGTGCCAGCAGCTTAGCGATGGGACAGGGGGCGAGTGAGCAGTACTTC.